This TCR beta chain was captured in a study of blood T cell repertoires in COVID-19. The ends were cut back, 3 bases at V and 4 bases at J, with 13 bases in the middle. This CDR3 has 14 amino acids. Germline loops: CDR1 SGHRS, CDR2 YFSETQ. The assay was immunoSEQ multiplex PCR, and TCRdb's table has in-frame clones only and misses some. The sample lists 250,000 or so clones; nearly 90% were seen once. The V gene is TRBV5-1, the J gene TRBJ1-1; a weak D match, TRBD1 (6 bases). The sequence came from a man aged 30-40 years who had recovered from COVID-19. Sequenced input: PBMCs or T cells enriched from blood (not recorded which). CDR3 sequence reads: CASSSEQGRTEAFF. The DNA of the CDR3 is TGCGCCAGCAGCTCCGAACAGGGTCGCACTGAAGCTTTCTTT.